One sample yielded the 26 T cell receptor beta chains listed below, sequenced in a study of regulatory T cells in long-lasting Graves disease. In building TCR beta libraries, iRepertoire HTBI primers were used together with Arm-PCR of CDR3 regions. TCRdb reanalysed the multiplex PCR reads using MiXCR and keeps one entry per CDR3 protein. The table has just over 600,000 distinct CDR3 sequences, roughly 15% seen once. Regarding time point: newly diagnosed GD, antithyroid drugs for less than 3 months. PBMC-extracted RNA yielded the TCR library. This sample was shared with a second study, whose subject was T cells in Graves' hyperthyroidism and ophthalmopathy.

The sample consisted of peripheral blood mononuclear cells (PBMCs), taken at new diagnosis, from a patient treated with antithyroid drugs. The receptors here all came from a woman aged 25 to 39 with Graves disease.

The gene calls are TRBV19 and TRBJ1-6; possible D gene TRBD1, 5 bases. Trimming shortened V by 3 bases and J by 8 bases, and 11 bases separated the two germline ends. CDR1 LNHDA and CDR2 SQIVND come from the germline V gene (reference sequence). The CDR3 spans 14 residues. The CDR3 protein is CASSMSGGYSPLHF. CDR3 nucleotides: TGTGCCAGTAGTATGAGCGGGGGGTATTCACCCCTCCACTTT.

This clonotype has ten or more counts. V usage is TRBV27 and J usage is TRBJ2-1; the D gene is possibly TRBD1 (5 bases). Germline assignment: CDR1 MNHEY and CDR2 SMNVEV (reference sequence). Trimming took off 3 bases at V and 5 bases at J, with 8 bases between the two ends. The CDR3 is 13 residues long. The CDR3: CASSFRVNNEQFF. Here the CDR3 DNA reads TGTGCCAGCAGTTTCAGGGTAAACAATGAGCAGTTCTTC.

This clonotype was observed a handful of times. The V call is TRBV5-4, the J call TRBJ2-2; D is unresolved. CDR3 length: 13 amino acids. Germline V gene sequence: CDR1 SGHNT, CDR2 YYREEE (reference sequence). The V gene lost 6 bases and the J gene lost 8 bases, with 14 bases spanning the gap. For the CDR3, the DNA is TGTGCCAGCACGGAGAACCGCGCGGGGGAGCTGTTTTTT. It specifies CASTENRAGELFF.

To note about this clonotype: At one of its ends the junction is not consistent with the germline gene, which may arise from a read error. The chain has TRBV6-1 and TRBJ2-5; 9 bases line up with TRBD1. The CDR3 is made up of 17 amino acids. The germline CDR1 and CDR2 sequences are MNHNS and SASEGT. The CDR3 nucleotides are TGTGTCAGCAGTGTGACAGGGGGAAGAAGTACGGCGGAGACCCAGTACTTC. The encoded protein is CVSSVTGGRSTAETQYF.

The chain combines TRBV6-1 with TRBJ2-4; 7 nucleotides align to TRBD1. Germline V gene data show CDR1 as MNHNS and CDR2 as SASEGT. This CDR3 region has 14 residues. Trimming took 6 bases from V and 3 from J; bases not matched to a gene: 5. CDR3 loop: CASRSRQGKNIQYF. CDR3 in DNA: TGTGCCAGCAGGTCTAGACAGGGCAAAAACATTCAGTACTTC.

This clonotype was seen a handful of times. The chain is built from TRBV19 and TRBJ2-1, with 7 bases fitting TRBD2. The length of the CDR3 is 21 residues. CDR1 and CDR2 from the germline V gene are LNHDA and SQIVND (reference sequence). The V gene end was trimmed by 5 bases and the J gene end by 1 base; junction bases not matched to a gene: 23. The CDR3 region is CASSARDSLGGGLSSYNEQFF. The CDR3 nucleotides are TGTGCCAGTAGTGCCCGGGATAGTCTGGGGGGAGGGCTGAGTTCCTACAATGAGCAGTTCTTC.

In its sample, this clonotype was seen many times. V is TRBV7-2 and J is TRBJ2-1; TRBD2 is a possible D gene (6 bases). Per the germline V gene, CDR1 is SGHTA and CDR2 is FQGNSA. Between the trimmed V and J ends, which lost 5 bases and 6 bases, there was a span of 17 bases. This CDR3 is built from 15 residues. The CDR3 reads CASSPTTMEGNEQFF. The CDR3 DNA reads TGTGCCAGCAGCCCCACTACAATGGAGGGCAATGAGCAGTTCTTC. Variable domain in full (rest from reference TRBV7-2 and TRBJ2-1): GAGVSQSPSNKVTEKGKDVELRCDPISGHTALYWYRQSLGQGLEFLIYFQGNSAPDKSGLPSDRFSAERTGGSVSTLTIQRTQQEDSAVYLCASSPTTMEGNEQFFGPGTRLTVL.

This clonotype occurred many times. In nucleotides, the CDR3 is TGCAGCCCGGCAGATACGCAGTATTTT. It codes for CSPADTQYF. This chain connects TRBV20-1 to TRBJ2-3; no firm D call. CDR1 is DFQATT and CDR2 is SNEGSKA in the germline V gene (reference sequence). This CDR3 comprises 9 residues.

This clonotype showed up many times. This chain links TRBV18 with TRBJ2-5; D unresolved. Germline CDR1 reads KGHSH; CDR2 reads LQKENI. With 3 bases removed from V and 5 bases from J, the gap between germline ends came to 13 bases. The CDR3 runs to 14 residues. CDR3 nucleotides: TGTGCCAGCTCACCCCGACGGCCCGCGGAGACCCAGTACTTC. It specifies CASSPRRPAETQYF.

Only a few counts were recorded for this clonotype. This chain links TRBV20-1 with TRBJ2-7; TRBD1 agrees at 7 bases. Germline-derived CDR1 and CDR2 are DFQATT and SNEGSKA (reference sequence). This CDR3 contains 14 residues. The junction had 7 bases not matched to a gene; V was cut back by 3 bases and J by 2 bases. CDR3 residues: CSARIQGETYEQYF. The DNA of the CDR3 is TGCAGTGCTAGGATCCAGGGGGAAACCTACGAGCAGTACTTC.

In this sample, this clonotype turned up a few times. The chain employs TRBV28 and TRBJ1-5; no definite D call. Germline lookup yields CDR1 MDHEN and CDR2 SYDVKM. There are 16 residues in the CDR3. The germline V and J ends were trimmed by 3 bases and 5 bases, with 17 bases remaining between them. CDR3 DNA: TGTGCCAGCAGTTTCTTCCGCGGAGGTGTTCATCAGCCCCAGCATTTT. Encoded protein: CASSFFRGGVHQPQHF.

At least ten counts were recorded for this clonotype. The V gene is TRBV28, the J gene TRBJ2-3; 8 bases match TRBD2. The V gene end was trimmed by 2 bases and the J gene end by 3 bases; junction bases not matched to a gene: 10. Per the germline V gene, CDR1 is MDHEN and CDR2 is SYDVKM. This CDR3 is built from 17 residues. The CDR3 DNA reads as TGTGCCAGCAGTTTAAGGCAAGCGGGAGTACGAACAGATACGCAGTATTTT. Residues: CASSLRQAGVRTDTQYF.

There are many counts of this clonotype. The chain uses TRBV20-1 and TRBJ1-1; 7 positions agree with TRBD1. The CDR3 spans 14 residues. V gave up 0 bases and J gave up 4 bases; unmatched junction bases: 5. Germline CDR1 and CDR2: DFQATT and SNEGSKA (reference sequence). The CDR3 DNA reads TGCAGTGCTAGAGATAGGGGGCGGATCACTGAAGCTTTCTTT. Its translation is CSARDRGRITEAFF.

This clonotype was seen repeatedly, ten times or more. The J gene is TRBJ2-3, the V gene TRBV28; D gene unclear. CDR3 length equals 11 residues. Germline V gene data show CDR1 as MDHEN and CDR2 as SYDVKM. V shed 6 bases and J shed 5 bases, with 6 bases lying between them. For the CDR3, the DNA is TGTGCCAGCAGCCGGGTAGATACGCAGTATTTT. It translates to CASSRVDTQYF.

Ten or more counts support this clonotype. The chain uses TRBV9 and TRBJ1-1; 7 bases align to TRBD1. V was pared by 4 bases and J by 4 bases, with 13 bases of the junction left unmatched. The CDR3 is made up of 16 amino acids. The germline CDR1 and CDR2 sequences are SGDLS and YYNGEE. This CDR3 is CASSPQSTGVGTEAFF. Written as DNA, the CDR3 is TGTGCCAGCAGCCCCCAATCTACAGGGGTGGGCACTGAAGCTTTCTTT.

The chain links TRBV20-1 to TRBJ2-7; 9 positions agree with TRBD2. The CDR3 is 15 amino acids. V trimming: 0 bases; J trimming: 4 bases; junction bases outside the gene matches: 7. Germline CDR1 reads DFQATT; CDR2 reads SNEGSKA (reference sequence). The CDR3 is CSARDRSGSSYEQYF. CDR3 DNA sequence: TGCAGTGCTAGAGATCGTAGCGGGAGTAGTTACGAGCAGTACTTC.

In its sample, this clonotype was seen many times. This chain connects TRBV6-1 to TRBJ1-1; TRBD1 agrees at 8 bases. The CDR3 sequence is 16 residues long. Germline-derived CDR1 and CDR2 are MNHNS and SASEGT. V lost 5 bases, J lost 1 base, and 9 bases stayed unmatched. DNA of the CDR3: TGTGCCAGCAGTAAACTACTTGGGACAGGGAACACTGAAGCTTTCTTT. Protein sequence: CASSKLLGTGNTEAFF.

This clonotype was picked up many times. This sequence joins TRBV2 and TRBJ1-5, with a tentative D call TRBD1 (6 bases). Trimming stripped 8 bases from V and 9 bases from J, with 17 bases between. The CDR3 is made up of 13 amino acids. The V gene's germline CDR1 is SNHLY and CDR2 FYNNEI. The CDR3 reads CASRLRGLGPQHF. The CDR3 region has the DNA TGTGCCAGCCGCCTAAGGGGGTTGGGGCCCCAGCATTTT.

This clonotype was counted at least ten times. The chain links TRBV12-3 or TRBV12-4 to TRBJ1-5; D remains ambiguous. V gave up 6 bases and J gave up 9 bases, with 9 bases separating them. CDR3 size: 11 residues. CDR3 coding DNA: TGTGCCAGCAGGGGGATGGGGCCCCAGCATTTT. It yields the protein CASRGMGPQHF.

This clonotype was seen repeatedly, ten times or more. The rearrangement joins TRBV5-1 to TRBJ1-5; the D gene is possibly TRBD1 (5 bases). V was shortened by 5 bases and J by 0 bases, with 15 bases between the two germline ends. This CDR3 is 16 amino acids long. The germline V gene has CDR1 SGHRS and CDR2 YFSETQ. The CDR3 DNA sequence: TGCGCCAGCAGGCCTGGGGGGGACTATAGCAATCAGCCCCAGCATTTT. Translated: CASRPGGDYSNQPQHF.

This clonotype turned up a few times. This chain joins TRBV30 and TRBJ2-2; a weak D match, TRBD1 (5 bases). The ends were cut back, 4 bases at V and 0 bases at J, with 15 bases in the middle. The CDR3 is 16 residues long. CDR1 is GTSNPN and CDR2 is SVGIG in the germline V gene (reference sequence). The CDR3 loop reads CAWTLGQRANTGELFF. Here the CDR3 DNA reads TGTGCCTGGACCCTGGGGCAGAGAGCGAACACCGGGGAGCTGTTTTTT.

Ten or more counts support this clonotype. The rearrangement joins TRBV2 to TRBJ2-7, with 7 bases aligning to TRBD1. V shed 4 bases and J 0 bases; nucleotides not matched to a gene: 9. This CDR3 contains 16 residues. Germline CDR1 SNHLY, CDR2 FYNNEI. CDR3 bases: TGTGCCAGCAGTGGTCGACAGGGACCCCTCTCCTACGAGCAGTACTTC. It encodes CASSGRQGPLSYEQYF.

J is TRBJ2-1 and V is TRBV19, with 8 bases identical to TRBD1. The V gene end was trimmed by 9 bases and the J gene end by 7 bases; junction bases not matched to a gene: 14. The CDR3 sequence is 15 residues long. The V gene's germline CDR1 is LNHDA and CDR2 SQIVND (reference sequence). The CDR3 sequence is CASALSGTGLNEQFF. CDR3 DNA sequence: TGTGCCAGCGCGTTGTCCGGGACAGGACTAAATGAGCAGTTCTTC. The whole variable domain, filled in from reference TRBV19 and TRBJ2-1, reads DGGITQSPKYLFRKEGQNVTLSCEQNLNHDAMYWYRQDPGQGLRLIYYSQIVNDFQKGDIAEGYSVSREKKESFPLTVTSAQKNPTAFYLCASALSGTGLNEQFFGPGTRLTVL.

The V call is TRBV14, the J call TRBJ1-1; the D gene is possibly TRBD1 (6 bases). This CDR3 is built from 13 residues. The germline V and J ends were trimmed by 1 base and 6 bases, with 9 bases remaining between them. Germline V CDR1 and CDR2: SGHDN, FVKESK. The CDR3 here is CASSQVGASEAFF. The CDR3 DNA reads as TGTGCCAGCAGCCAAGTGGGGGCATCTGAAGCTTTCTTT.

The J gene is TRBJ2-1, the V gene TRBV10-2; tentatively, D is TRBD1 or TRBD2 (5 bases each). There are 15 residues in the CDR3. Between the trimmed V and J ends, which lost 3 bases and 4 bases, there was a span of 13 bases. Germline V gene lookup returns CDR1 WSHSY and CDR2 SAAADI. In DNA, the CDR3 is TGCGCCAGCAGTGAAGCGGCAGGGCTGTACAATGAGCAGTTCTTC. Its protein is CASSEAAGLYNEQFF.

The V gene is TRBV7-3, the J gene TRBJ2-1, with TRBD1 identical over 7 bases. This CDR3 has 15 amino acids. V was pared by 5 bases and J by 5 bases, with 9 bases of the junction left unmatched. Germline CDR1 SGHTA, CDR2 FQGTGA. DNA of the CDR3: TGTGCCAGCAGCCGGGGACAGTTGACCGACAATGAGCAGTTCTTC. Its protein is CASSRGQLTDNEQFF. Full variable domain (missing parts from reference TRBV7-3 and TRBJ2-1): GAGVSQTPSNKVTEKGKYVELRCDPISGHTALYWYRQSLGQGPEFLIYFQGTGAADDSGLPNDRFFAVRPEGSVSTLKIQRTERGDSAVYLCASSRGQLTDNEQFFGPGTRLTVL.